This is a list of T cell receptor beta chains from one sample in a study of blood T cell repertoires in COVID-19. Repertoires were generated with immunoSEQ multiplex PCR, while TCRdb's copy carries only in-frame clones and drops some. The repertoire holds about 69,000 clones, with approximately 90% as singletons. The sequenced material came from peripheral blood. These TCRs come from a woman in her late teens or twenties with acute or convalescent COVID-19. The CDR3 runs from the conserved cysteine through the conserved F or W. D genes are given only for firm matches. Rows give clone size only sometimes, using once, few, many, or a class for an expanded clone.

CDR3 DNA,CDR3 protein,J gene,clone size,D gene,V gene
TGTGCCAGCAGCACCGGGACAGGGGGCGCAGATGAAAAACTGTTTTTT,CASSTGTGGADEKLFF,TRBJ1-4,NA,TRBD1,TRBV5-6
TGTGCCAGCTCACCACTCCGGGACAGGGATTCACCCCTCCACTTT,CASSPLRDRDSPLHF,TRBJ1-6,NA,TRBD1,TRBV18
TGCGCCAGCAGCCAGGACAGGGAATCACCCCTCCACTTT,CASSQDRESPLHF,TRBJ1-6,NA,TRBD1,TRBV4-1
TGTGCCAGCTCACCCGACGCCGGGGGCTACACCTTC,CASSPDAGGYTF,TRBJ1-2,NA,NA,TRBV18
TGTGCCAGCAGCCCCTCCTCCGGGACAGGGGGTCTCCTGGGTGGCTACACCTTC,CASSPSSGTGGLLGGYTF,TRBJ1-2,NA,TRBD1,TRBV9
TGTGCCAGCAGGGCGACTAGCGGGGGGATCTACAATGAGCAGTTCTTC,CASRATSGGIYNEQFF,TRBJ2-1,NA,TRBD2,TRBV2
TGTGCCAGCAGCTTGGCAGCGGGTAAGAACACTGAAGCTTTCTTT,CASSLAAGKNTEAFF,TRBJ1-1,NA,NA,TRBV5-6
TGTGCCAGCAGTTCGTTTTCTGGGGCCAACGTCCTGACTTTC,CASSSFSGANVLTF,TRBJ2-6,NA,NA,TRBV27
TGTGCCAGCAGTGAAGTTCAGGGTAGCAATCAGCCCCAGCATTTT,CASSEVQGSNQPQHF,TRBJ1-5,NA,NA,TRBV6-1
TGCAGTGCTAGAGTAGCAAACACCATATATTTT,CSARVANTIYF,TRBJ1-3,NA,NA,TRBV20-1
TGTGCCAGCAGCCAAGATCATACCAGGGGGCGAATCTTACATAATTCACCCCTCCACTTT,CASSQDHTRGRILHNSPLHF,TRBJ1-6,NA,TRBD1,TRBV4-2
TGTGCCAGCAGCCTCGGGACAGGGGACGGTGGCTACACCTTC,CASSLGTGDGGYTF,TRBJ1-2,NA,TRBD1,TRBV14
TGTGCCAGCAGTCCCTCGGGACTAGCGAGGAACGAGCAGTACTTC,CASSPSGLARNEQYF,TRBJ2-7,NA,TRBD2,TRBV2
TGTGCCAGCAGTGGGACAGCCGTCCCAGATACGCAGTATTTT,CASSGTAVPDTQYF,TRBJ2-3,NA,NA,TRBV2
TGCAGTGCTCCCACTTCCTATGGCTACACCTTC,CSAPTSYGYTF,TRBJ1-2,NA,NA,TRBV20-1
TGTGCCAGCTCACCGGGACTAGCGGGAGTAGAGACCCAGTACTTC,CASSPGLAGVETQYF,TRBJ2-5,once,TRBD2,TRBV18
TGTGCCAGCAGGACACAGGGGAGGCCTGAAGCTTTCTTT,CASRTQGRPEAFF,TRBJ1-1,NA,TRBD1,TRBV12-3/TRBV12-4
TGTGCCAGCAGTGGAGTTGGGGGGGATGGCTACACCTTC,CASSGVGGDGYTF,TRBJ1-2,NA,NA,TRBV2
TGTGCCAGCAGCCGAAGGCCTGACGGGAAATATGGCTACACCTTC,CASSRRPDGKYGYTF,TRBJ1-2,once,NA,TRBV6-5
TGTGCCAGCAGTTTGGGGGCGAACACTGAAGCTTTCTTT,CASSLGANTEAFF,TRBJ1-1,NA,NA,TRBV6-5
TGTGCCAGCAGCTTTGCGGGGGCGGCGAACACTGAAGCTTTCTTT,CASSFAGAANTEAFF,TRBJ1-1,NA,NA,TRBV11-1
TGTGCCAGCAACTACAGGGGGCACCACGAGCAGTACTTC,CASNYRGHHEQYF,TRBJ2-7,once,TRBD1,TRBV28
TGTGCCAGTAGCGCACGCCAGGGAAGATTCGGAAACACCATATATTTT,CASSARQGRFGNTIYF,TRBJ1-3,NA,NA,TRBV19
TGCGCCAGCAGTAGACTAGCGGGCACAGATACGCAGTATTTT,CASSRLAGTDTQYF,TRBJ2-3,NA,TRBD2,TRBV10-2
TGTGCCAGCAGCCAAGATCGGAGGCAGTACTTC,CASSQDRRQYF,TRBJ2-7,few,NA,TRBV14
TGTGCCAGTAGTGTGCAGGGGAGCAATCAGCCCCAGCATTTT,CASSVQGSNQPQHF,TRBJ1-5,NA,NA,TRBV19
TGCGCCAGCAGCTTACCCGTGGGGCAGCAGAAGTTTGAGCAGTTCTTC,CASSLPVGQQKFEQFF,TRBJ2-1,few,NA,TRBV5-1
TGTGCCAGTAGTATAGACAGGGGTGATTGGAATGAGCAGTTCTTC,CASSIDRGDWNEQFF,TRBJ2-1,NA,NA,TRBV19
TGTGCCAGCAGTTCGACAGGGTCTCTGATGGACACTGAAGCTTTCTTT,CASSSTGSLMDTEAFF,TRBJ1-1,NA,TRBD1,TRBV6-2/TRBV6-3
TGTGCCAGCAGCCCACTACGAACCGGGGAGCTGTTTTTT,CASSPLRTGELFF,TRBJ2-2,NA,NA,TRBV3-1/TRBV3-2
TGTGCCAGCAGCGTAGGAGGTAGCGGGGGGCCCGGGGAGCTGTTTTTT,CASSVGGSGGPGELFF,TRBJ2-2,NA,TRBD2,TRBV9
TGCGCCAGCAGCCCGAGTGGGACAGGGGACACTGAAGCTTTCTTT,CASSPSGTGDTEAFF,TRBJ1-1,NA,TRBD1,TRBV5-1
TGCGCCAGCAGCCAATTCGGGACACCTTACGGAAATGAGCAGTTCTTC,CASSQFGTPYGNEQFF,TRBJ2-1,NA,NA,TRBV4-1
TGTGCCAGCAGGTGGAGCGCGGGGGGGTCTTTGACTGAAGCTTTCTTT,CASRWSAGGSLTEAFF,TRBJ1-1,once,NA,TRBV7-8
TGCAGCGTTGAGTCAGGGGGCTACGAGCAGTACTTC,CSVESGGYEQYF,TRBJ2-7,NA,TRBD1,TRBV29-1
TGTGCCAGTAGTATGACAGTCTTGAACACTGAAGCTTTCTTT,CASSMTVLNTEAFF,TRBJ1-1,NA,NA,TRBV19
TGTGCCACCAGCAGGGGGATGGCAGGGGTAGGGCGCTATGGCTACACCTTC,CATSRGMAGVGRYGYTF,TRBJ1-2,NA,NA,TRBV15
TGTGCCAGCAGCCAAGTCGCAGGGGGAACTGAAGCTTTCTTT,CASSQVAGGTEAFF,TRBJ1-1,NA,TRBD1,TRBV4-2